One T cell receptor (beta chain) is described in this entry. Its matching antigen is unknown. These data belong to a study of post-analysis software for immune sequencing data. Every TCR beta cDNA library bore unique molecular identifiers. TCRdb redid the calling of the PCR reads with MiXCR, one entry per CDR3 protein. The repertoire holds 430,000 or so distinct CDR3 sequences, with 30% to 45% as singletons. Study-level findings and limits: Under F measure analysis, samples from one preparation batch co-clustered strongly.

Sample: blood. This sequence was found in a girl aged 2-9 years with multiple sclerosis.

The DNA of the CDR3 is TGCGCCAGTCGCGGCAGTGACTATGGCTACACCTTC. Its protein product is CASRGSDYGYTF. J is TRBJ1-2 and V is TRBV5-1; unclear D gene. The CDR3 totals 12 residues. Germline V lookup: CDR1 SGHRS, CDR2 YFSETQ. V was pared by 8 bases and J by 3 bases, with 11 bases between.